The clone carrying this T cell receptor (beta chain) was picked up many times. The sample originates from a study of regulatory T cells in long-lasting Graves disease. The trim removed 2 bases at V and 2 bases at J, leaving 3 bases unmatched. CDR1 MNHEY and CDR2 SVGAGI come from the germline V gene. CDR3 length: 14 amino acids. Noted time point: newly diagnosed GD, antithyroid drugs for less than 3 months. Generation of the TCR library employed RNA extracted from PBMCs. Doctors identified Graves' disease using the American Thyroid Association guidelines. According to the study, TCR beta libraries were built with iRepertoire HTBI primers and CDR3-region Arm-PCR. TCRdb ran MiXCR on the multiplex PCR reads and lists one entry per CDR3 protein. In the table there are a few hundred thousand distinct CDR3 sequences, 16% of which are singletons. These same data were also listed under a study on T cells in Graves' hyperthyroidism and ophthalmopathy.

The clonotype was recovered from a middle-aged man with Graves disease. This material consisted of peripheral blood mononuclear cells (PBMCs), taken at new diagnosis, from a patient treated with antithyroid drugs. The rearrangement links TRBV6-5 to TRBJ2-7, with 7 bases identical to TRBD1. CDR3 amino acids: CASSYVGQTYEQYF. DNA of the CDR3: TGTGCCAGCAGTTACGTGGGACAGACCTACGAGCAGTACTTC.